One sample yielded the 26 T cell receptor beta chains listed below, sequenced in a study of cytomegalovirus exposure and HLA in healthy donors. Researchers ran the PCR with 60 Vbeta and 13 Jbeta primers. Measured with immunoSEQ multiplex PCR; TCRdb has only the in-frame clones, and not every one. The sample holds 150,000 to 200,000 clones; approximately 80% are singletons and the top ten take around 2%. The source material was PBMCs. Receptor source: a woman in her late teens or twenties in good health and CMV-seropositive.

CDR3 bases: TGTGCCAGCAGTCCGCCTAGTGGACAGGCCTACGAGCAGTACTTC. Amino acids: CASSPPSGQAYEQYF. The chain links TRBV28 to TRBJ2-5; 7 bases line up with TRBD1. The DNA end lines up better with TRBJ2-7; the J call may be wrong. This CDR3 is 15 amino acids long. In germline, CDR1 is MDHEN, CDR2 SYDVKM.

This chain links TRBV2 with TRBJ1-6; D is uncertain. The CDR3 runs to 15 residues. V lost 4 bases, J lost 7 bases, and 14 bases lay in between. Germline V gene sequence: CDR1 SNHLY, CDR2 FYNNEI. The DNA for the CDR3 is TGTGCCAGCAGTGCCCTTCAAGTGGAGAATTCACCCCTCCACTTT. Translated: CASSALQVENSPLHF. The whole variable domain, filled in from reference TRBV2 and TRBJ1-6, reads EPEVTQTPSHQVTQMGQEVILRCVPISNHLYFYWYRQILGQKVEFLVSFYNNEISEKSEIFDDQFSVERPDGSNFTLKIRSTKLEDSAMYFCASSALQVENSPLHFGNGTRLTVT.

The rearrangement uses TRBV7-6 and TRBJ2-3; the match to TRBD2 covers 8 bases. The CDR3 has 16 amino acids. V shed 0 bases and J 7 bases; nucleotides not matched to a gene: 9. In germline, CDR1 is SGHVS, CDR2 FNYEAQ. CDR3: CASSLADSGAVNTQYF. The DNA for the CDR3 is TGTGCCAGCAGCTTAGCGGATAGCGGGGCGGTTAATACGCAGTATTTT.

In regard to this clone: Different DNA sequences within this sample yield the same CDR3. The chain combines TRBV5-1 with TRBJ1-1; D ambiguous. CDR1 is SGHRS and CDR2 is YFSETQ in the germline V gene. V lost 0 bases, J lost 0 bases, and 6 bases lay in between. The CDR3 totals 14 residues. CDR3 amino acids: CASSLAGMNTEAFF. CDR3 nucleotide sequence: TGCGCCAGCAGCTTGGCCGGTATGAACACTGAAGCTTTCTTT.

As to this clone: One end of the junction fails to match germline, which may point to a read error. The J gene is TRBJ2-6, the V gene TRBV4-2; D is possibly TRBD1 (6 bases). CDR1 is LGHNA, CDR2 YNFKEQ, per germline. The CDR3 sequence is 16 residues long. The CDR3 loop reads CASSQELRGSANGLTF. CDR3 in DNA: TGTGCCAGCAGCCAAGAATTGAGGGGGTCGGCCAACGGCCTGACTTTC.

The genes are TRBV27 and TRBJ2-3; 12 nucleotides agree with TRBD2. The junction had 4 bases not matched to a gene; V was cut back by 2 bases and J by 4 bases. The CDR3 loop spans 16 amino acids. Germline CDR1 is MNHEY and CDR2 is SMNVEV (reference sequence). The DNA of the CDR3 is TGTGCCAGCAGTTTAATACTAGCGGGGGGCCCAGATACGCAGTATTTT. It translates to CASSLILAGGPDTQYF.

The CDR3 region is CAISELTDSYEQYF. The CDR3 DNA sequence: TGTGCCATCAGTGAGTTGACAGACTCCTACGAGCAGTACTTC. V is TRBV10-3 and J is TRBJ2-7, with a possible D match to TRBD1 (5 bases). The CDR3 runs to 14 residues. Germline V gene data show CDR1 as ENHRY and CDR2 as SYGVKD. Between the trimmed V and J ends, which lost 1 base and 0 bases, there was a span of 7 bases.

V usage is TRBV5-4 and J usage is TRBJ1-1; weak D call: TRBD1 (6 bases). The germline CDR1 and CDR2 sequences are SGHNT and YYREEE (reference sequence). The CDR3 has 14 residues. The V end lost 2 bases, the J end lost 1 base, and 9 bases lay between the germline ends. CDR3 sequence reads: CASSFTGQNTEAFF. In nucleotides, the CDR3 is TGTGCCAGCAGCTTCACAGGGCAGAACACTGAAGCTTTCTTT.

The rearrangement joins TRBV28 to TRBJ1-1; 7 nucleotides align to TRBD1. V lost 8 bases and J lost 1; bases outside the gene matches: 10. Germline CDR1 is MDHEN and CDR2 is SYDVKM. This CDR3 comprises 15 residues. The CDR3 sequence is CASLPEGQTNTEAFF. The CDR3 DNA is TGTGCCAGCCTTCCGGAGGGACAGACGAACACTGAAGCTTTCTTT.

The chain combines TRBV6-4 with TRBJ2-1; D unclear. The germline gives CDR1 MRHNA, CDR2 SNTAGT. The CDR3 is 13 residues long. V lost 3 bases, J lost 1 base, and 4 bases lay in between. The CDR3 DNA sequence: TGTGCCAGCAGTGAGACTTCCTACAATGAGCAGTTCTTC. Protein sequence: CASSETSYNEQFF.

V gene TRBV5-1 combines with J gene TRBJ1-6; D might be TRBD1 (5 bases). The length of the CDR3 is 15 residues. Germline V lookup: CDR1 SGHRS, CDR2 YFSETQ. V shed 0 bases and J shed 7 bases, with 11 bases lying between them. The CDR3 nucleotides are TGCGCCAGCAGCTTGGATCGACAGAGAAATTCACCCCTCCACTTT. Amino acids: CASSLDRQRNSPLHF.

The V and J genes are TRBV10-2 and TRBJ2-4; possibly TRBD1 for D (5 bases). Trimming cost V 2 bases and J 9 bases, with 17 bases left between them. CDR1 is WSHSY and CDR2 is SAAADI in the germline V gene. CDR3 length equals 15 residues. Here the CDR3 reads CASSERGTGAAIQYF. The CDR3 DNA reads as TGCGCCAGCAGTGAGAGGGGAACAGGTGCGGCCATTCAGTACTTC.

V gene TRBV2 combines with J gene TRBJ2-7; D uncertain. V was trimmed by 6 bases and J by 4 bases, leaving 10 bases between them. Germline lookup yields CDR1 SNHLY and CDR2 FYNNEI. This CDR3 is built from 12 residues. CDR3 bases: TGTGCCAGCAGCGTAGAGACTTACGAGCAGTACTTC. This sequence encodes CASSVETYEQYF.

This clone was counted only a few times. The chain has TRBV13 and TRBJ2-1, with D possibly matching TRBD1 (6 bases). This CDR3 contains 11 residues. CDR1 PRHDT and CDR2 FYEKMQ come from the germline V gene (reference sequence). With 4 bases removed from V and 16 bases from J, the gap between germline ends came to 14 bases. CDR3 sequence reads: CASSSHRDKFF. CDR3 nucleotides: TGTGCCAGCAGCTCCCACCGGGACAAATTCTTC.

V is TRBV2 and J is TRBJ2-2; weak D call: TRBD1 (6 bases). CDR1 is SNHLY, CDR2 FYNNEI, per germline. CDR3 length: 14 residues. The ends were cut back, 7 bases at V and 3 bases at J, with 12 bases in the middle. CDR3 DNA sequence: TGTGCCAGCACTGGGGCAGGGGACACCGGGGAGCTGTTTTTT. It codes for CASTGAGDTGELFF.

V usage is TRBV4-1 and J usage is TRBJ1-1; 8 nucleotides line up with TRBD1. This CDR3 contains 15 residues. Germline V gene data show CDR1 as MGHRA and CDR2 as YSYEKL. V trimming: 4 bases; J trimming: 1 base; junction bases outside the gene matches: 5. The CDR3 DNA reads as TGCGCCAGCAGCCGGGCGACAGGGGAGAACACTGAAGCTTTCTTT. Translated: CASSRATGENTEAFF.

The rearrangement uses TRBV29-1 and TRBJ2-5; D is uncertain. The DNA matches TRBJ2-7 better at its end, which makes the J call doubtful. This CDR3 comprises 11 residues. Germline-derived CDR1 and CDR2 are SQVTM and ANQGSEA. The CDR3 loop reads CSVDLPYEQYF. For the CDR3, the DNA is TGCAGCGTTGATTTGCCCTACGAGCAGTACTTC.

The rearrangement joins TRBV7-2 to TRBJ2-7, with D possibly matching TRBD2 (7 bases). The CDR3 covers 15 residues. Germline V gene sequence: CDR1 SGHTA, CDR2 FQGNSA. V dropped 5 bases and J dropped 4 bases, with 18 bases sitting between them. CDR3 DNA: TGTGCCAGCAGCGTTAGGGGGGGACTGCCTTACGAGCAGTACTTC. As protein: CASSVRGGLPYEQYF.

V is TRBV14 and J is TRBJ2-2; the D gene is possibly TRBD1 (6 bases). CDR3 size: 14 residues. Per germline, CDR1 SGHDN and CDR2 FVKESK. The V and J ends lost 5 bases and 5 bases respectively, with 12 bases between them. This CDR3 is CASSAGQRTGELFF. The CDR3 region has the DNA TGTGCCAGCAGCGCCGGACAGCGTACCGGGGAGCTGTTTTTT.

The rearrangement uses TRBV30 and TRBJ1-2; 7 bases agree with TRBD1. This CDR3 contains 13 residues. Trimming at V came to 5 bases and at J to 6 bases, leaving 9 bases not matched to a gene. CDR1 and CDR2 (germline): GTSNPN, SVGIG (reference sequence). In DNA form, the CDR3 reads TGTGCCTGGTCATTAGGGGGCGCGGATGGCTACACCTTC. Translating gives CAWSLGGADGYTF.

This clone turned up a few times. This chain connects TRBV9 to TRBJ2-5; TRBD2 agrees at 8 bases. This CDR3 is 15 amino acids long. J gave up 5 bases and V 3 bases, and 9 bases lay outside the gene matches. Germline values: CDR1 SGDLS, CDR2 YYNGEE. CDR3 amino acids: CASSARRGGLETQYF. Here the CDR3 DNA reads TGTGCCAGCAGCGCCCGTCGGGGGGGCCTTGAGACCCAGTACTTC.

On this clone: Germline and junction disagree at one end, which may indicate a read error. This sequence joins TRBV6-5 and TRBJ2-6; D might be TRBD1 (5 bases). Germline V gene lookup returns CDR1 MNHEY and CDR2 SVGAGI. This CDR3 has 14 amino acids. The CDR3, as DNA: TGTGCCAGCAGTGGAACCTCTGGGGCCAACGGCCTGACTTTC. Residues: CASSGTSGANGLTF.

The rearrangement uses TRBV6-5 and TRBJ2-3, with 8 bases that match TRBD2. There are 13 residues in the CDR3. V lost 6 bases to trimming and J lost 6 bases; unmatched junction nucleotides: 5. Germline V gene data show CDR1 as MNHEY and CDR2 as SVGAGI. The CDR3 reads CASSRGGEDTQYF. CDR3 in DNA: TGTGCCAGCAGCCGGGGGGGGGAGGATACGCAGTATTTT.

This chain links TRBV10-3 with TRBJ1-4, with D perhaps matching TRBD1 (5 bases). The germline V gene encodes CDR1 ENHRY and CDR2 SYGVKD. This CDR3 region has 17 residues. Trimming removed 2 bases at V and 0 bases at J, with 13 bases between. In nucleotides, the CDR3 is TGTGCCATCAGTGAGACAGGAGACCTTGCAACTAATGAAAAACTGTTTTTT. Amino acid sequence: CAISETGDLATNEKLFF.

In its sample, this clone was seen once. The J gene is TRBJ2-5, the V gene TRBV13; possible D gene TRBD1, 5 bases. Looked up from germline, CDR1 is PRHDT and CDR2 is FYEKMQ (reference sequence). This CDR3 spans 14 amino acids. V lost 8 bases, J lost 5 bases, and 18 bases lay in between. CDR3 nucleotide sequence: TGTGCCAGCCGGACGACTGGGGCCGGGGAGACCCAGTACTTC. It yields the protein CASRTTGAGETQYF.

The chain has TRBV7-8 and TRBJ2-1; a weak D match, TRBD1 (5 bases). The length of the CDR3 is 17 residues. Trimming pared 0 bases from V and 5 bases from J, leaving 17 bases between. The germline CDR1 and CDR2 sequences are SGHVS and FQNEAQ. The CDR3 spells CASSLAYGFRVNNEQFF. The CDR3 DNA follows: TGTGCCAGCAGCTTAGCGTATGGATTCAGGGTAAACAATGAGCAGTTCTTC. The variable domain in full, with the rest retrieved from reference TRBV7-8 and TRBJ2-1, is GAGVSQSPRYKVAKRGQDVALRCDPISGHVSLFWYQQALGQGPEFLTYFQNEAQLDKSGLPSDRFFAERPEGSVSTLKIQRTQQEDSAVYLCASSLAYGFRVNNEQFFGPGTRLTVL.